These 16 T cell receptor beta chains originate from one sample sequenced in a study of blood T cells in healthy people across ages (dated by TCRdb to between 2014 and 2017). Library method: 5' RACE. TCRdb lists the instrument as Illumina HiSeq 2500. A second PCR of about 7 to 12 cycles was performed with a sample-barcoded 5' primer and a J-beta primer mix. TCRdb cleaned the public reads at Q25 with fastp, built clones with MiXCR and kept in-frame beta chains. Under each unique CDR3 protein, matching rows form one entry showing the most common genes and DNA. The sample yields nearly 1 million distinct CDR3 sequences; roughly half were counted once. Around a fifth of the sample goes to the ten largest clones. Material: blood. The receptor source for this set is a woman between 55 and 75 years old in good health.

The rearrangement links TRBV4-2 to TRBJ1-5, with TRBD1 as a possible D gene (5 bases). The CDR3 runs 16 residues. Trimming pared 1 base from V and 0 bases from J, leaving 10 bases between. Germline CDR1 reads LGHNA; CDR2 reads YNFKEQ. CDR3 DNA sequence: TGTGCCAGCAGCCAAGTCGACAGCTATAGCAATCAGCCCCAGCATTTT. It yields the protein CASSQVDSYSNQPQHF.

The chain carries TRBV5-1 and TRBJ2-7; TRBD1 is a possible D gene (6 bases). With 0 bases removed from V and 1 base from J, the gap between germline ends came to 14 bases. CDR1 and CDR2 (germline): SGHRS, YFSETQ. This CDR3 has 16 amino acids. CDR3 DNA sequence: TGCGCCAGCAGCTTGGCGGGACAAGGGTGGTCCTACGAGCAGTACTTC. The encoded protein is CASSLAGQGWSYEQYF. Full variable domain (rest looked up from reference TRBV5-1 and TRBJ2-7): KAGVTQTPRYLIKTRGQQVTLSCSPISGHRSVSWYQQTPGQGLQFLFEYFSETQRNKGNFPGRFSGRQFSNSRSEMNVSTLELGDSALYLCASSLAGQGWSYEQYFGPGTRLTVT.

The chain recombines TRBV27 with TRBJ2-7; 10 bases are shared with TRBD1. Losses at the gene ends were 2 bases for V and 3 bases for J; bases not matched to a gene: 4. From germline, CDR1 is MNHEY and CDR2 SMNVEV (reference sequence). This CDR3 contains 15 residues. CDR3: CASSLGTGAHYEQYF. The CDR3 DNA is TGTGCCAGCAGTTTAGGGACAGGGGCGCACTACGAGCAGTACTTC.

This clonotype was picked up a small number of times. This chain uses TRBV7-9 with TRBJ1-1; 9 bases fit TRBD1. V dropped 3 bases and J dropped 5; count of bases not matched to a gene: 4. CDR3 size: 14 residues. Germline V lookup: CDR1 SEHNR, CDR2 FQNEAQ (reference sequence). CDR3 DNA: TGTGCCAGCAGCTTTCAAGGGACAGGGACTGAAGCTTTCTTT. This sequence encodes CASSFQGTGTEAFF.

V and J are TRBV6-5 and TRBJ2-1, with D tentatively TRBD1 (6 bases). Germline-derived CDR1 and CDR2 are MNHEY and SVGAGI. Trimming took 5 bases from V and 5 from J, leaving 16 bases between them. This CDR3 spans 15 amino acids. The CDR3 here is CASSNDRSKNNEQFF. DNA of the CDR3: TGTGCCAGCAGTAACGACAGGTCAAAAAACAATGAGCAGTTCTTC.

The chain recombines TRBV15 with TRBJ2-5; the match to TRBD2 covers 7 bases. J was trimmed by 9 bases and V by 6 bases; bases with no gene match: 13. This CDR3 has 14 residues. Germline values: CDR1 LNHNV, CDR2 YYDKDF (reference sequence). The CDR3 bases are TGTGCCACCAGTAGCAAAACGGGACTACGCGCCCAGTACTTC. Its translation: CATSSKTGLRAQYF.

This clonotype has just a few counts. The rearrangement uses TRBV9 and TRBJ2-7, with D perhaps matching TRBD2 (5 bases). The CDR3 totals 15 residues. The germline CDR1 and CDR2 sequences are SGDLS and YYNGEE. V dropped 0 bases and J dropped 1 base, with 11 bases sitting between them. CDR3 sequence reads: CASSVAREGSYEQYF. The DNA of the CDR3 is TGTGCCAGCAGCGTAGCCCGGGAAGGGTCCTACGAGCAGTACTTC.

V usage is TRBV6-6 and J usage is TRBJ2-1; D is perhaps TRBD1 or TRBD2 (7 bases each). CDR1 and CDR2 from the germline V gene are MNHNY and SVGAGI (reference sequence). The CDR3 is 16 amino acids. The V end lost 5 bases, the J end lost 8 bases, and 22 bases lay between the germline ends. DNA for the CDR3: TGTGCCAGCAGTAGCAGGGGGGCCGGGCGGGAGCATGAGCAGTTCTTC. Translated, it gives CASSSRGAGREHEQFF.

The rearrangement joins TRBV27 to TRBJ1-5; a possible D gene is TRBD1 (5 bases). The germline CDR1 and CDR2 sequences are MNHEY and SMNVEV (reference sequence). V was clipped by 8 bases and J by 7 bases, with 12 bases between them. The CDR3 sequence is 12 residues long. CDR3 in DNA: TGTGCCAGCGCCGGGGACCCACAGCCCCAGCATTTT. It encodes CASAGDPQPQHF.

The chain couples TRBV29-1 to TRBJ2-1, with D perhaps TRBD1 (6 bases). Germline values: CDR1 SQVTM, CDR2 ANQGSEA. The CDR3 spans 14 residues. The V gene lost 7 bases and the J gene lost 8 bases, with 21 bases spanning the gap. The CDR3 sequence is CSAGLGQLLDEQFF. CDR3 coding DNA: TGCAGCGCTGGCCTTGGACAGCTTCTCGATGAGCAGTTCTTC.

The table lists this clonotype with a few counts. The V and J genes are TRBV7-2 and TRBJ2-1; D unclear. Deletions cut 5 bases from V and 0 bases from J, with 11 bases between. Germline V lookup: CDR1 SGHTA, CDR2 FQGNSA. There are 15 residues in the CDR3. The CDR3 region is CASSPLLGSYNEQFF. CDR3 nucleotides: TGTGCCAGCAGCCCACTCTTAGGCTCCTACAATGAGCAGTTCTTC.

The V call is TRBV6-5, the J call TRBJ2-1; D could derive from TRBD1 or TRBD2 (6 bases each). This CDR3 spans 15 amino acids. Germline CDR1 and CDR2: MNHEY and SVGAGI. The V and J ends lost 0 bases and 7 bases respectively, with 13 bases between them. The CDR3 region is CASSYSSLGGNEQFF. The DNA for the CDR3 is TGTGCCAGCAGTTACTCGAGCTTAGGGGGGAATGAGCAGTTCTTC.

The J gene is TRBJ1-1, the V gene TRBV5-5; no definite D call. V lost 6 bases, J lost 10 bases, and 22 bases lay in between. CDR3 length: 14 residues. Germline CDR1 and CDR2: SGHKS and YYEKEE (reference sequence). The chain's CDR3 is CASNIVAGTPAAFF. CDR3 nucleotides: TGTGCCAGCAACATCGTGGCGGGCACTCCTGCAGCTTTCTTT.

V and J are TRBV10-2 and TRBJ2-3; no firm D call. The CDR3 is 13 residues long. Trimming removed 7 bases from V and 4 bases from J, with 12 bases in between. Germline V CDR1 and CDR2: WSHSY, SAAADI. This chain's CDR3 is CASTLGRADTQYF. In DNA, the CDR3 is TGCGCCAGCACTCTGGGAAGGGCAGATACGCAGTATTTT.

This rearrangement joins TRBV13 to TRBJ2-7; 12 nucleotides agree with TRBD2. Trimming at V came to 1 base and at J to 3 bases, leaving 19 bases not matched to a gene. This CDR3 is built from 21 residues. In germline, CDR1 is PRHDT, CDR2 FYEKMQ (reference sequence). The CDR3 here is CASSLVGPWASGRELRYEQYF. CDR3 bases: TGTGCCAGCAGCTTAGTTGGACCCTGGGCTAGCGGGAGGGAACTTCGCTACGAGCAGTACTTC.

This clonotype was seen only a few times. This chain connects TRBV29-1 to TRBJ2-1; D gene uncertain. The germline V gene encodes CDR1 SQVTM and CDR2 ANQGSEA. This CDR3 comprises 13 residues. Trimming removed 4 bases from V and 7 bases from J, with 14 bases in between. CDR3 in DNA: TGCAGCGTTGGCACAGATACCACGAATGAGCAGTTCTTC. This translates into CSVGTDTTNEQFF.